This T cell receptor beta chain was identified in a study of blood T cell repertoires in COVID-19. Looking at the study overall: Both acute and convalescent COVID-19 samples were obtained from the United States, Italy and Spain. Sources were T cells, B-cell-depleted T cells, or PBMCs; the material itself was cDNA or gDNA.

CDR3 length: 14 residues. The V end lost 5 bases, the J end lost 8 bases, and 18 bases lay between the germline ends. Looked up from germline, CDR1 is MNHEY and CDR2 is SMNVEV (reference sequence). Seattle researchers signed up patients amid active infection and tracked them longitudinally. Original methodology: The authors estimated nucleated cell counts from reference gene primer amplification. This table comes from immunoSEQ multiplex PCR, and its TCRdb copy is limited to in-frame clones, with some not included. V, J and clone size are those of that table, while D and trimming were read from the DNA. This sample has about 170,000 clones; roughly 82% occur once, and the top ten carry 7%.

This chain connects TRBV27 to TRBJ1-2, with D hard to call. Material: peripheral blood. This sequence was found in a woman between 40 and 50 years old with COVID-19, enrolled during active disease. The CDR3 region has the DNA TGTGCCAGCAGTCCCACGAGAGCCCTAATCGGCTACACCTTC. Translating gives CASSPTRALIGYTF.